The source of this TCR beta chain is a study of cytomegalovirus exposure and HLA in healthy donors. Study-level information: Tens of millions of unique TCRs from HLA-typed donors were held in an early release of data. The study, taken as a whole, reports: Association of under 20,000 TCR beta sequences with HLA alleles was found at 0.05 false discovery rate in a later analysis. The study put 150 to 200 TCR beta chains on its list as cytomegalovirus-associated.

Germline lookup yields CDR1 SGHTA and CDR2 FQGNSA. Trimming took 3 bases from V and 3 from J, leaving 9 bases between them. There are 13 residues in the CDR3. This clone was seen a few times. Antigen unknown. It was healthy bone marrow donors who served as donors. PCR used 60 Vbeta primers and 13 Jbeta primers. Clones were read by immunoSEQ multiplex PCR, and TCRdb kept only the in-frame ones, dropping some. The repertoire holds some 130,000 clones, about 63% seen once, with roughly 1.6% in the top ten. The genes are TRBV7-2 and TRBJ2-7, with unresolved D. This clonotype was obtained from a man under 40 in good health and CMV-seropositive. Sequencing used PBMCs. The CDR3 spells CASSLLVIYEQYF. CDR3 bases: TGTGCCAGCAGCTTGTTAGTTATCTACGAGCAGTACTTC.